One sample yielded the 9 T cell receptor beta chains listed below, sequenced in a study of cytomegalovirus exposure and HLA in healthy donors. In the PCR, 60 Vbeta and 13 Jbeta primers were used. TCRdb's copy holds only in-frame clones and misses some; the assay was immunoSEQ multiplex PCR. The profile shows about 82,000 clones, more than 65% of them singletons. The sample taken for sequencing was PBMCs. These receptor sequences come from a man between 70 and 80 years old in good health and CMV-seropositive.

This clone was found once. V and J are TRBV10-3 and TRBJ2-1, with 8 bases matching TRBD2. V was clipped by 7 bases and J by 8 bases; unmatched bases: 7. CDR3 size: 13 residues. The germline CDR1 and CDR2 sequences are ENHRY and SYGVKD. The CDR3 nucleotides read TGTGCCATCAACCAGCGGGAGCCCGATGAGCAGTTCTTC. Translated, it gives CAINQREPDEQFF.

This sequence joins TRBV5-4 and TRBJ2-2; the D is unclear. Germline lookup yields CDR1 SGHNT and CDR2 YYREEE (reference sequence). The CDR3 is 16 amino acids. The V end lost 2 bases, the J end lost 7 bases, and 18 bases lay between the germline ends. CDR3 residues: CASSFARRGLGGELFF. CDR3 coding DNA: TGTGCCAGCAGCTTCGCCCGGCGAGGCTTGGGCGGGGAGCTGTTTTTT.

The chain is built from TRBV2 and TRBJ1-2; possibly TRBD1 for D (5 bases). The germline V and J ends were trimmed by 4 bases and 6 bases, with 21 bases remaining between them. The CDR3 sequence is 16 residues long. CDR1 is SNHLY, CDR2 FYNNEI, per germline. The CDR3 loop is CASSVQGVVAGNGYTF. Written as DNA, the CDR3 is TGTGCCAGCAGTGTGCAGGGTGTTGTGGCGGGGAATGGCTACACCTTC.

As DNA, the CDR3 is TGTGCCAGCTACTCGGTTGGACAGGGGTTCCACGAGCAGTACTTC. Protein: CASYSVGQGFHEQYF. This chain links TRBV5-8 with TRBJ2-7, with TRBD1 matching over 9 bases. The CDR3 has 15 residues. Losses at the gene ends were 7 bases for V and 5 bases for J; bases not matched to a gene: 13. Germline CDR1 and CDR2: SGHTS and YDEGEE.

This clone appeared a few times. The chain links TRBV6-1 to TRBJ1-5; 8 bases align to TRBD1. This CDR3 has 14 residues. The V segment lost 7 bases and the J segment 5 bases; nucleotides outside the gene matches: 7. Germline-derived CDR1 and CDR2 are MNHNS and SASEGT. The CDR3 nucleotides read TGTGCCAGCACCGAGTCAGGGGGCCATCAGCCCCAGCATTTT. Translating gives CASTESGGHQPQHF.

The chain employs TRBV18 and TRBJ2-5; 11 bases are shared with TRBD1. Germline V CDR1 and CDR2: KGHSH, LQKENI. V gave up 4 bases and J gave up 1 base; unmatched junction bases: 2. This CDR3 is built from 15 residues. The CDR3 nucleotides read TGTGCCAGCTCACGAGGGACAGGGGGCCAAGAGACCCAGTACTTC. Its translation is CASSRGTGGQETQYF.

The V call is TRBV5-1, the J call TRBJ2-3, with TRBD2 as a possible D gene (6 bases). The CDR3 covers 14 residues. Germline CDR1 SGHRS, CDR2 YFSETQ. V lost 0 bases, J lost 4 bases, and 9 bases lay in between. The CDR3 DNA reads TGCGCCAGCAGCTTGGGATGGGGGGCAGATACGCAGTATTTT. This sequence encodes CASSLGWGADTQYF.

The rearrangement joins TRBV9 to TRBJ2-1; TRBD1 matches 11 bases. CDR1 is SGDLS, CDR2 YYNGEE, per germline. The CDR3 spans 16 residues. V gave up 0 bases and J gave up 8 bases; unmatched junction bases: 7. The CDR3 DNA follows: TGTGCCAGCAGCGTAGCCGGGACAGGGGGATTTGATGAGCAGTTCTTC. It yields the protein CASSVAGTGGFDEQFF.

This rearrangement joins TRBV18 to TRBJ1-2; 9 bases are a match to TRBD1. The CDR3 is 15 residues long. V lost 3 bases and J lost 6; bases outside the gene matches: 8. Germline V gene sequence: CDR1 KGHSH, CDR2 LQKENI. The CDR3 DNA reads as TGTGCCAGCTCACCTACAACAGGGACAGGGAATGGCTACACCTTC. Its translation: CASSPTTGTGNGYTF.